This T cell receptor beta chain was recorded in a study of CD8 T cells in Susac syndrome. Notes on the study in general: Individuals included in the TCR sequencing and HLA analysis were acknowledged by the study to be relatively few in number. Clonal expansion was missing from Susac syndrome CD4+ T cell repertoires.

Sequencing of TCR beta was performed on blood CD8+ T cells and on blood CD4+ T cells. The CDR3 covers 10 residues. V shed 5 bases and J 13 bases; nucleotides not matched to a gene: 7. Germline V gene data show CDR1 as DFQATT and CDR2 as SNEGSKA (reference sequence). With respect to this clonotype: Its antigen is undetermined.

RNA in amounts of roughly 0.5 to 1 ug was reverse transcribed with random hexamers. The method of amplification for TCR beta CDR3 was immunoSEQ multiplex PCR, covering 54 Vbeta and 13 Jbeta. Each CDR3 protein gets one entry after TCRdb re-called the immunoSEQ multiplex PCR reads with MiXCR. The table has some 200,000 distinct CDR3 sequences, around 95% seen once. The rearrangement joins TRBV20-1 to TRBJ1-1; 7 positions agree with TRBD1. The receptor was isolated from a human donor with Susac syndrome. The sample consisted of CD4+ T cells from PBMCs. The DNA for the CDR3 is TGCAGTGCTCAGGGGTGGACAGGTTTCTTT. It codes for CSAQGWTGFF.